Each of the 29 T cell receptor beta chains below was sequenced from the same sample in a study of Graves' ophthalmopathy and Graves' hyperthyroidism. Amplified TCR beta CDR3 regions were obtained using RNA transcripts as template. RT-PCR in the first round used HTBI primers; a second-round multiplex PCR followed. TCRdb reprocessed the multiplex PCR reads via MiXCR and lists one record per CDR3 protein. The sample has about 500,000 distinct CDR3 sequences, approximately 14% seen once. Sequenced: blood. All receptors derive from a woman in her twenties or thirties with Graves' ophthalmopathy.

This clonotype turned up a few times. This sequence joins TRBV6-1 and TRBJ1-1, with TRBD1 identical over 8 bases. The CDR3 contains 14 residues. V lost 5 bases to trimming and J lost 6 bases; unmatched junction nucleotides: 8. Germline-derived CDR1 and CDR2 are MNHNS and SASEGT. CDR3 bases: TGTGCCAGCAGTCTCCAGGGGGCGCCGGCTGAAGCTTTCTTT. Protein: CASSLQGAPAEAFF.

At least ten counts were recorded for this clonotype. The chain is built from TRBV6-1 and TRBJ1-5; D not resolved. V dropped 7 bases and J dropped 0 bases, with 13 bases sitting between them. The CDR3 is made up of 15 amino acids. Germline V gives CDR1 MNHNS, CDR2 SASEGT. The CDR3 coding sequence is TGTGCCAGCATACGAGAACCTTATAGCAATCAGCCCCAGCATTTT. This sequence encodes CASIREPYSNQPQHF.

This clonotype came up many times. The chain joins TRBV20-1 to TRBJ2-2; no clear D. V was cut by 0 bases and J by 1 base, with 9 bases left in between. This CDR3 comprises 15 residues. In germline, CDR1 is DFQATT, CDR2 SNEGSKA (reference sequence). The chain's CDR3 is CSARDSMENTGELFF. The CDR3 DNA reads TGCAGTGCTAGAGATTCTATGGAGAACACCGGGGAGCTGTTTTTT.

The genes are TRBV28 and TRBJ2-7; TRBD2 is a possible D gene (7 bases). There are 14 residues in the CDR3. Germline V CDR1 and CDR2: MDHEN, SYDVKM. V lost 9 bases and J lost 2, with 17 bases in between. Here the CDR3 DNA reads TGTGCCAGGGATGGGGGGGCAGGGCCCTACGAGCAGTACTTC. Translated, it gives CARDGGAGPYEQYF.

The V gene is TRBV11-3, the J gene TRBJ2-4; a weak D match, TRBD1 (5 bases). CDR3 length equals 14 residues. Deletions cut 5 bases from V and 4 bases from J, with 12 bases between. The germline V gene encodes CDR1 SGHNT and CDR2 YENEEA. The CDR3 bases are TGTGCCAGCAGCCCCCCAGGGTCTAAAAACATTCAGTACTTC. Translated: CASSPPGSKNIQYF. Combining the CDR3 with reference TRBV11-3 and TRBJ2-4 gives the whole variable domain EAGVVQSPRYKIIEKKQPVAFWCNPISGHNTLYWYLQNLGQGPELLIRYENEEAVDDSQLPKDRFSAERLKGVDSTLKIQPAELGDSAVYLCASSPPGSKNIQYFGAGTRLSVL.

This clonotype was seen repeatedly, ten times or more. V and J are TRBV12-3 or TRBV12-4 and TRBJ1-5; D is perhaps TRBD1 (5 bases). Trimming cost V 3 bases and J 4 bases, with 16 bases left between them. CDR3 size: 16 residues. The CDR3 region is CASSFLLGGGNQPQHF. In nucleotides, the CDR3 is TGTGCCAGCAGTTTCCTTTTGGGTGGGGGGAATCAGCCCCAGCATTTT.

This clonotype was counted ten times or more. The CDR3 region has the DNA TGCGCCAGCAGCAACGACGGGGAGCTGTTTTTT. Translating gives CASSNDGELFF. The chain has TRBV4-1 and TRBJ2-2; no definite D call. CDR3 length equals 11 residues. The germline CDR1 and CDR2 sequences are MGHRA and YSYEKL. V was shortened by 5 bases and J by 7 bases, with 5 bases between the two germline ends.

This clonotype was observed many times. The chain links TRBV7-9 to TRBJ1-1; TRBD1 matches at 7 bases. With 5 bases clipped from V and 5 bases from J, the junction kept 11 bases outside the gene matches. Germline V gene lookup returns CDR1 SEHNR and CDR2 FQNEAQ (reference sequence). The CDR3 length is 15 residues. The CDR3 spells CASSPTDRVPTEAFF. Here the CDR3 DNA reads TGTGCCAGCAGCCCAACTGACAGGGTTCCAACTGAAGCTTTCTTT.

This clonotype occurred many times. The chain carries TRBV12-3 or TRBV12-4 and TRBJ2-7; 9 bases align to TRBD2. With 3 bases clipped from V and 3 bases from J, the junction kept 9 bases outside the gene matches. This CDR3 spans 16 amino acids. CDR3 nucleotides: TGTGCCAGCAGTTTCGCGTTAGCGGGAGACTTCTACGAGCAGTACTTC. It translates to CASSFALAGDFYEQYF.

This clonotype showed up just a few times. The rearrangement links TRBV4-1 to TRBJ1-3; D uncertain. This CDR3 contains 14 residues. Germline values: CDR1 MGHRA, CDR2 YSYEKL. The V and J ends lost 2 bases and 0 bases respectively, with 5 bases between them. The CDR3 nucleotides read TGCGCCAGCAGCCAATTGCTCTCTGGAAACACCATATATTTT. It specifies CASSQLLSGNTIYF.

This clonotype was seen repeatedly, ten times or more. This chain joins TRBV28 and TRBJ2-2, with 7 bases identical to TRBD2. The CDR3 sequence is 15 residues long. CDR1 MDHEN and CDR2 SYDVKM come from the germline V gene. V lost 6 bases and J lost 1; bases outside the gene matches: 5. The CDR3 nucleotides read TGTGCCAGCAGCTCCGGGACTAAGAACACCGGGGAGCTGTTTTTT. Amino acids: CASSSGTKNTGELFF.

About this clonotype itself: This clone may be a read error of a much larger clone one base away. The rearrangement links TRBV29-1 to TRBJ2-7; the D gene is possibly TRBD2 (6 bases). The CDR3 is 12 amino acids. The germline V gene has CDR1 SQVTM and CDR2 ANQGSEA. This chain's CDR3 is CSVGAAASERYF. In DNA form, the CDR3 reads TGCAGCGTTGGGGCAGCCGCTAGCGAGCGGTACTTC.

This clonotype was counted ten times or more. The chain uses TRBV28 and TRBJ2-7, with 10 bases identical to TRBD2. Germline trimming cut 4 bases from V and 5 bases from J; bases unmatched to any gene: 8. The CDR3 covers 15 residues. Germline-derived CDR1 and CDR2 are MDHEN and SYDVKM. CDR3: CASSWRAAGGNEQYF. DNA of the CDR3: TGTGCCAGCAGTTGGCGGGCAGCGGGAGGGAACGAGCAGTACTTC.

There are many counts of this clonotype. The CDR3 bases are TGTGCCAGCAGACACGCCGTGACTAGAGTACACGAGCAGTACTTC. Protein: CASRHAVTRVHEQYF. This rearrangement joins TRBV28 to TRBJ2-7, with a weak D call TRBD2 (6 bases). Trimming took off 6 bases at V and 5 bases at J, with 20 bases between the two ends. This CDR3 has 15 amino acids. In germline, CDR1 is MDHEN, CDR2 SYDVKM.

This clonotype was counted ten times or more. The chain links TRBV7-8 to TRBJ2-7; 11 nucleotides line up with TRBD2. V shed 1 base, J shed 4 bases, and the junction held 6 bases outside the gene matches. The CDR3 is made up of 16 amino acids. Germline V lookup: CDR1 SGHVS, CDR2 FQNEAQ. CDR3: CASSLVILAGDYEQYF. CDR3 DNA sequence: TGTGCCAGCAGCTTAGTAATACTAGCGGGAGATTACGAGCAGTACTTC.

This clonotype was counted at least ten times. This chain links TRBV6-1 with TRBJ1-1, with a tentative D call TRBD1 (5 bases). The V end was cut by 10 bases, the J end by 0 bases, with 15 bases between. CDR1 and CDR2 (germline): MNHNS, SASEGT. The CDR3 has 14 residues. CDR3 sequence (DNA): TGTGCCACTAGCGAGGGGTTGGTGAACACTGAAGCTTTCTTT. Translated, it gives CATSEGLVNTEAFF.

This clonotype was picked up many times. The genes are TRBV27 and TRBJ1-2, with 7 bases fitting TRBD1. V was pared by 5 bases and J by 10 bases, with 7 bases of the junction left unmatched. CDR3 length equals 12 residues. Germline V lookup: CDR1 MNHEY, CDR2 SMNVEV (reference sequence). The CDR3 DNA reads as TGTGCCAGCAGTCCGACAGGGATTGACTACACCTTC. It translates to CASSPTGIDYTF.

This clonotype was picked up many times. A clone one base away is much larger, so this may be a read error. V usage is TRBV6-2 or TRBV6-3 and J usage is TRBJ1-2; 8 bases are shared with TRBD1. The CDR3 contains 18 residues. Germline V CDR1 and CDR2: MNHEY, SVGEGT. CDR3 bases: TGTGCCAGCAGACTATATCCAGGGGGCGCCTCGGCTAACTGTGGCTACACCTTC. It translates to CASRLYPGGASANCGYTF.

This clonotype showed up many times. The chain is built from TRBV6-2 or TRBV6-3 and TRBJ2-2; 11 bases fit TRBD2. The CDR3 has 15 amino acids. The germline CDR1 and CDR2 sequences are MNHEY and SVGEGT. The V segment lost 2 bases and the J segment 4 bases; nucleotides outside the gene matches: 0. This CDR3 reads CASSYTSGSTGELFF. CDR3 coding DNA: TGTGCCAGCAGTTACACTAGCGGGAGCACCGGGGAGCTGTTTTTT.

This clonotype occurred many times. This chain connects TRBV6-2 or TRBV6-3 to TRBJ1-5; D uncertain. The CDR3 length is 16 residues. CDR1 is MNHEY and CDR2 is SVGEGT in the germline V gene. Trimming took off 0 bases at V and 4 bases at J, with 13 bases between the two ends. CDR3 sequence reads: CASSYSIHRMNQPQHF. The CDR3 DNA reads as TGTGCCAGCAGTTACTCGATTCATCGGATGAATCAGCCCCAGCATTTT.

In this sample, this clonotype turned up many times. This chain connects TRBV6-5 to TRBJ1-5; unclear D gene. Trimming removed 4 bases from V and 8 bases from J, with 15 bases in between. The CDR3 consists of 14 residues. CDR1 MNHEY and CDR2 SVGAGI come from the germline V gene. Here the CDR3 DNA reads TGTGCCAGCAGTTCCAGCCAGGCTTCTAAGCCCCAGCATTTT. Translated, it gives CASSSSQASKPQHF.

This clonotype was counted at least ten times. The chain joins TRBV12-3 or TRBV12-4 to TRBJ1-2, with TRBD1 as a possible D gene (5 bases). CDR3 size: 15 residues. V was shortened by 2 bases and J by 2 bases, with 12 bases between the two germline ends. CDR3 sequence reads: CASSLRQSLNYGYTF. CDR3 DNA sequence: TGTGCCAGCAGTTTAAGACAGTCACTAAACTATGGCTACACCTTC.

This clonotype occurred many times. The J gene is TRBJ2-7, the V gene TRBV11-2, with unresolved D. CDR3 size: 13 residues. V shed 2 bases and J shed 3 bases, with 8 bases lying between them. Germline lookup yields CDR1 SGHAT and CDR2 FQNNGV. The CDR3, as DNA: TGTGCCAGCAGCTTAACGGACGACTACGAGCAGTACTTC. It encodes CASSLTDDYEQYF.

The rearrangement links TRBV29-1 to TRBJ2-5, with a weak D call TRBD2 (5 bases). The V gene's germline CDR1 is SQVTM and CDR2 ANQGSEA. V lost 4 bases, J lost 5 bases, and 11 bases lay in between. The CDR3 is 12 residues long. As DNA, the CDR3 is TGCAGCGTTGTGCGCGGCGGGGAGACCCAGTACTTC. This sequence encodes CSVVRGGETQYF.

The sample holds many counts of this clonotype. The V gene is TRBV6-1, the J gene TRBJ2-5; no clear D gene. Trimming left V 3 bases short and J 5 bases short, with 4 bases between. In germline, CDR1 is MNHNS, CDR2 SASEGT. This CDR3 is 11 amino acids long. CDR3 residues: CASSDVETQYF. CDR3 coding DNA: TGTGCCAGCAGTGATGTGGAGACCCAGTACTTC.

This clonotype was observed at least ten times. The rearrangement uses TRBV15 and TRBJ1-1; 9 nucleotides line up with TRBD1. CDR1 LNHNV and CDR2 YYDKDF come from the germline V gene (reference sequence). CDR3 length equals 13 residues. The junction had 4 bases not matched to a gene; V was cut back by 7 bases and J by 4 bases. CDR3 nucleotide sequence: TGTGCCACCACCTCGGACAGGGGCACTGAAGCTTTCTTT. This sequence encodes CATTSDRGTEAFF.

The table lists this clonotype with a few counts. This rearrangement joins TRBV5-5 to TRBJ2-3; 9 positions agree with TRBD2. The CDR3 is 16 amino acids. From germline, CDR1 is SGHKS and CDR2 YYEKEE (reference sequence). V lost 3 bases, J lost 1 base, and 6 bases stayed unmatched. The CDR3 coding sequence is TGTGCCAGCAGCTCAACGGTAGCGGGGGGCACAGATACGCAGTATTTT. This translates into CASSSTVAGGTDTQYF.

The chain links TRBV24-1 to TRBJ1-2; no definite D call. The germline V gene encodes CDR1 KGHDR and CDR2 SFDVKD. The V end lost 12 bases, the J end lost 2 bases, and 18 bases lay between the germline ends. The CDR3 has 14 amino acids. CDR3 in amino acids: CAATPSTGNYGYTF. DNA of the CDR3: TGTGCCGCTACTCCCTCTACGGGAAACTATGGCTACACCTTC.

This clonotype has more than one count but fewer than ten. V and J are TRBV6-1 and TRBJ1-2; no definite D call. V was trimmed by 6 bases and J by 8 bases, leaving 13 bases between them. The CDR3 consists of 12 residues. The germline CDR1 and CDR2 sequences are MNHNS and SASEGT. CDR3 bases: TGTGCCAGCAGCTCATATGGAGGGGGCTACACCTTC. Translated: CASSSYGGGYTF.